This T cell receptor (beta chain) was sequenced in a study of Ad26.COV2.S vaccination and SARS-CoV-2 variants (dated by TCRdb to about 2021). Turning to the overall study: Donors in the vaccine arm were drawn from COV1001, a multicentre, randomized, double-blind, placebo-controlled phase I-IIa trial testing Ad26.COV2.S in healthy adults. A total of some 30 samples were included in the TCR-sequenced set, comprising 19 Ad26.COV2.S vaccine recipients, 5 placebo recipients and 8 SARS-CoV-2 convalescent individuals. TCRbeta repertoire sequencing served as the tool for gauging how specific and how broad the SARS-CoV-2-reactive T cell receptors were following Ad26.COV2.S vaccination. Trial participants were randomized into five groups of five: low-dose or high-dose Ad26.COV2.S given once or twice, or placebo on both occasions. Blinding of investigators to trial group allocation was maintained during experiments and outcome assessment. Ad26.COV2.S was administered intramuscularly at a dose of 5x10^10 or 1x10^11 viral particles, either as one shot or as two shots given 56 days apart.

Read against the paper, the sample's treatment or condition label means: 19 received Ad26.COV2.S at low or high dose, single or two shots; roughly five received placebo; per-sample allocation not given. For vaccine and placebo recipients, repertoires were sequenced using samples collected on day 63 after the first injection. Between 29 July and 7 August 2020, Cohort 1b enrolled 25 adults aged 18-55 years at one site in Boston, USA. As a vaccine, Ad26.COV2.S was a replication-incompetent adenovirus type 26 vector that expressed a prefusion-stabilized SARS-CoV-2 spike protein derived from the original Wuhan strain. Notes on this clone: The specificity of this receptor is unknown. There are no base qualities to consult, and no much larger clone falls within one base.

Results the study describes overall, beyond this receptor: After vaccination, substantial breadth of spike-specific CD8+ and CD4+ T cell responses was reported. Higher spike-specific TCR breadth was observed in Ad26.COV2.S recipients than in placebo recipients (P = 0.0014). Non-spike TCR breadth was comparable between vaccine and placebo recipients, consistent with the vaccine containing only spike. The study was not powered to compare responses between vaccine doses or regimens. The authors noted that the TCR breadth and depth analyses may have underestimated total T cell responses.

The immunoSEQ Assay was the method used to sequence TCRbeta CDR3 regions. After extraction, genomic DNA underwent amplification by bias-controlled multiplex PCR, followed by high-throughput sequencing. Regarding the original processing steps: To quantify the absolute abundance of every unique TCRbeta CDR3 region, sequences were collapsed and filtered. Usable DNA was measured by amplifying reference genes present in all nucleated cells, and TCRbeta template counts were normalized to that usable DNA to estimate T cell fraction. Repertoire TCRs were annotated as SARS-CoV-2-specific by exact matching of V gene, CDR3 amino acid sequence and J gene to a known reactive TCR set. The reference SARS-CoV-2 TCR set came from MIRA and was filtered for enrichment in COVID-19-positive ImmuneCODE repertoires, removing public or cross-reactive TCRs. Using the MIRA antigens, annotated TCRs were further analysed by specific ORF or by position within an ORF. Breadth was defined as the number of annotated unique rearrangements divided by the total number of unique productive rearrangements, and depth was defined as the summed frequency of the annotated unique rearrangements. TCR breadth was compared between groups using two-sided Wilcoxon rank-sum tests. The immuneACCESS repertoire file appears here via TCRdb, limited to in-frame rearrangements. These files lack a portion of the clones; in checked studies, under half of the deficit traces to unresolved V genes, and the cause of the others is not known. From that table come the V and J calls and clone size; the DNA was used to work out D and trimming. The sample table records about 420,000 clones; roughly 90% of these occur just once. The ten largest make up 3.6% of the sample.

V is shortened by 3 bases, J by 1 base, and the region joining them spans 4 bases. The CDR3 runs 12 amino acids, cysteine and phenylalanine included. Just the 36-base CDR3 DNA is kept, in frame starting at base 1. The germline V gene sets CDR1 to ENHRY and CDR2 to SYGVKD. The clonotype comes from a person between 18 and 60 years old who received the Ad26.COV2.S COVID-19 vaccine or a placebo. The sample in question was peripheral blood, obtained in a trial of Ad26.COV2.S vaccine versus placebo. Rearrangement joined TRBV10-3 to TRBJ2-7, with no confidently assigned D gene. Here the CDR3 is given as CAISDGSYEQYF. The DNA sequence is as follows: TGTGCCATCAGTGATGGGTCCTACGAGCAGTACTTC.